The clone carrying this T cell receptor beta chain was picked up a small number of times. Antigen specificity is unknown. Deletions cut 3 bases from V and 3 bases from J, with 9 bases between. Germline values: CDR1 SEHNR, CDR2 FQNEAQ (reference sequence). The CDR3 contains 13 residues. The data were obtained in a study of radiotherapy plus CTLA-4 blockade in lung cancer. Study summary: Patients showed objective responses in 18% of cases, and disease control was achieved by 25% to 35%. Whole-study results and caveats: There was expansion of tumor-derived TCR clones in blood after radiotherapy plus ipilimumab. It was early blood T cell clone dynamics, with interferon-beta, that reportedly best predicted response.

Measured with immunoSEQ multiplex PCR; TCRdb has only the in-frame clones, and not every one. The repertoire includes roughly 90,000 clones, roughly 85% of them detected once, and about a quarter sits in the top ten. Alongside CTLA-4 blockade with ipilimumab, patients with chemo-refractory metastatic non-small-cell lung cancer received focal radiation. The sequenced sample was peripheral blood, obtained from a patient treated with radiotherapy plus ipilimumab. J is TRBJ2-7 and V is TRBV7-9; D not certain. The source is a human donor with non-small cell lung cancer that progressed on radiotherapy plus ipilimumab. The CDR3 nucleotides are TGTGCCAGCAGCTTTCAGAGGTTCTACGAGCAGTACTTC. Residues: CASSFQRFYEQYF.